One and the same sample provided the 30 T cell receptor beta chains below, sequenced in a study of tumor-infiltrating lymphocytes in primary liver carcinoma. Investigators took RNA and DNA out together from 20-30 mg of unsorted bulk tissue. Synthesis of TCR beta cDNA was carried out from around 500 ng total RNA with a constant-region primer. A slightly modified ARM-PCR protocol with three nested multiplex PCR rounds produced these TCR beta libraries. Researchers ran the first two PCR rounds for 10 cycles each with TRBV1-TRBV30 forward primers and a C-beta reverse primer. MiXCR, run by TCRdb on the multiplex PCR reads, gives a single entry per CDR3 protein. The sample comprises tens of thousands of distinct CDR3 sequences, over 60% of which are singletons, and 25% to 30% rests with the top ten. Sequencing was carried out using liver tumor tissue from sampling region 4. Subset described: tumor region T4, right-lateral pole. The receptors here all came from a man in his forties with primary liver carcinoma and hepatitis B virus infection.

Many counts were recorded for this clonotype. This chain links TRBV12-3 or TRBV12-4 with TRBJ1-1, with D possibly TRBD1 on 6 matching bases. The CDR3 spans 14 residues. V dropped 5 bases and J dropped 1 base, with 11 bases sitting between them. CDR3 amino acids: CASSPGHSNTEAFF. The CDR3 bases are TGTGCCAGCAGTCCGGGACATTCGAACACTGAAGCTTTCTTT.

The V call is TRBV11-1, the J call TRBJ2-5, with 7 bases fitting TRBD1. Germline V gives CDR1 SGHAT, CDR2 FQDESV (reference sequence). This CDR3 region has 14 residues. Trimming cost V 6 bases and J 5 bases; bases outside gene matches: 9. The CDR3 sequence: CASSGQVEVETQYF. The CDR3 bases are TGTGCCAGCAGTGGACAGGTGGAGGTGGAGACCCAGTACTTC.

On this clonotype itself: The CDR3 carries no conserved terminal phenylalanine or tryptophan, so it likely arises from a read error. The DNA is left out, because the CDR3 cannot be placed on it with certainty; the CDR3 is given as TCRdb lists it. The J gene is TRBJ2-7, the V gene TRBV10-3; the listed D gene, TRBD2, was not tested against the DNA. The CDR3 region is 14 residues in length, termini included. Germline-derived CDR1 and CDR2 are ENHRY and SYGVKD. CDR3 sequence: CAISASGTSYERYL.

This clonotype was seen many times. The V gene is TRBV5-1, the J gene TRBJ1-4; a possible D gene is TRBD1 (6 bases). The CDR3 sequence is 14 residues long. The germline CDR1 and CDR2 sequences are SGHRS and YFSETQ. V lost 4 bases, J lost 6 bases, and 13 bases lay in between. This chain's CDR3 is CASSPGDVDEKLFF. The CDR3 DNA follows: TGCGCCAGCAGCCCAGGGGATGTCGATGAAAAACTGTTTTTT.

As for this clonotype: A much larger clone lies one base from this, so it may be a read error. V gene TRBV12-3 or TRBV12-4 combines with J gene TRBJ2-7, with TRBD2 as a possible D gene (7 bases). The CDR3 is made up of 14 amino acids. The CDR3 nucleotides read TGTGTCAGCAGTTTAGGGGGGGGAATCTACGAGCAGTACTTC. Encoded protein: CVSSLGGGIYEQYF.

Turning to this clonotype: One junction end disagrees with the germline gene, perhaps due to a read error. The chain couples TRBV28 to TRBJ1-6; no clear D. The germline CDR1 and CDR2 sequences are MDHEN and SYDVKM. This CDR3 is built from 13 residues. CDR3 residues: CAGSFRRGSPLHF. CDR3 in DNA: TGTGCCGGCAGTTTCAGGAGAGGATCACCCCTCCACTTT.

As to this clonotype: One junction end disagrees with the germline gene, perhaps due to a read error. The chain has TRBV11-2 and TRBJ2-5; possible D gene TRBD2, 6 bases. CDR1 is SGHAT, CDR2 FQNNGV, per germline. CDR3 length: 15 amino acids. CDR3: CTSNPTGGDQETQYF. CDR3 sequence (DNA): TGTACCAGCAACCCGACCGGAGGGGACCAAGAGACCCAGTACTTC.

The chain is built from TRBV11-2 and TRBJ2-5; a possible D gene is TRBD1 (6 bases). Deletions cut 8 bases from V and 2 bases from J, with 15 bases between. This CDR3 has 14 residues. Germline loops: CDR1 SGHAT, CDR2 FQNNGV. The CDR3 DNA sequence: TGTGCCAGCCTGACCTGGACAGCTCAAGAGACCCAGTACTTC. It yields the protein CASLTWTAQETQYF.

In regard to this clonotype: The conserved closing phenylalanine or tryptophan is absent in this CDR3, likely reflecting a read error. The chain uses TRBV12-3 or TRBV12-4 and TRBJ1-5, with 7 bases that match TRBD1. This CDR3 comprises 16 residues. V was pared by 6 bases and J by 3 bases, with 11 bases of the junction left unmatched. The CDR3 DNA is TGTGCCAGCAGGTTCCACTGGACAGGCCTCAATCAGCCCCAGCATCTT. This codes for CASRFHWTGLNQPQHL.

This clonotype has ten or more counts. The chain has TRBV10-1 and TRBJ2-2; D not certain. CDR3 length: 13 amino acids. Germline V CDR1 and CDR2: WNHNN, SYGVQD (reference sequence). V lost 3 bases, J lost 5 bases, and 7 bases lay in between. The CDR3 sequence: CASSEIETGELFF. In DNA form, the CDR3 reads TGCGCCAGCAGTGAAATCGAAACCGGGGAGCTGTTTTTT.

This clonotype came up once. Lacking the conserved final phenylalanine or tryptophan, this CDR3 likely reflects a read error. The V call is TRBV12-3 or TRBV12-4, the J call TRBJ2-4; D tentatively fits TRBD1 or TRBD2 (5 bases each). The CDR3 is 15 amino acids. The DNA for the CDR3 is TGTGCCAGCAGTTTCTGGCAGGGAGCCAAAATCATTCAGTACTTA. Translating gives CASSFWQGAKIIQYL.

This clonotype was seen at least ten times. The chain joins TRBV7-8 to TRBJ2-3; maybe TRBD2 (6 bases). The V end was cut by 5 bases, the J end by 2 bases, with 11 bases between. The germline V gene encodes CDR1 SGHVS and CDR2 FQNEAQ. The CDR3 runs to 14 residues. CDR3 sequence: CASSLGTFTDTQYF. CDR3 nucleotides: TGTGCCAGCAGCCTTGGGACTTTCACAGATACGCAGTATTTT.

V and J are TRBV29-1 and TRBJ2-7, with D perhaps matching TRBD1 (6 bases). CDR3 length: 14 amino acids. The V and J ends lost 6 bases and 5 bases respectively, with 20 bases between them. CDR1 SQVTM and CDR2 ANQGSEA come from the germline V gene. The CDR3 DNA sequence: TGCAGCGTCCTAGGTCTCCAGGGGCCCGACGAGCAGTACTTC. Translated, it gives CSVLGLQGPDEQYF.

About this clonotype: A much larger clone differs from this one at a single base, so this may be a read error. The chain is built from TRBV6-5 and TRBJ2-7; D not resolved. V was pared by 7 bases and J by 2 bases, with 12 bases between. Germline CDR1 is MNHEY and CDR2 is SVGAGI. CDR3 length equals 13 residues. The CDR3: CASKNYGPYEQYF. CDR3 DNA sequence: TGTGCCAGCAAAAACTACGGCCCCTACGAGCAGTACTTC.

This clonotype was seen repeatedly, ten times or more. The chain has TRBV6-5 and TRBJ2-7; 7 bases line up with TRBD1. The germline CDR1 and CDR2 sequences are MNHEY and SVGAGI. V lost 4 bases, J lost 5 bases, and 5 bases stayed unmatched. This CDR3 has 13 residues. CDR3 nucleotides: TGTGCCAGCAGTTTAACAGGGGATCACGAGCAGTACTTC. It translates to CASSLTGDHEQYF.

This clonotype has only one observation. The DNA is omitted, as the CDR3 cannot be located on it reliably, and the CDR3 follows TCRdb's listing. This chain connects TRBV29-1 to TRBJ2-7. Termini included, the CDR3 measures 13 amino acids. Germline CDR1 is SQVTM and CDR2 is ANQGSEA. This CDR3 reads CSVGGGASHEQYF.

With regard to this clonotype: Because it lacks the conserved phenylalanine or tryptophan at the end, this CDR3 is likely a read error. The chain is built from TRBV4-2 and TRBJ2-1; D is uncertain. The germline gives CDR1 LGHNA, CDR2 YNFKEQ. The CDR3 contains 16 residues. Deletions cut 0 bases from V and 8 bases from J, with 17 bases between. DNA of the CDR3: TGTGCCAGCAGCCAAGACCCCATTGGTGTTGAGGATGAGCAGTTCGTC. Amino acid sequence: CASSQDPIGVEDEQFV.

Remarks on this clonotype: An end of the junction differs from the germline gene, which may be a read error. The chain combines TRBV11-2 with TRBJ2-1; D gene ambiguous. The V gene's germline CDR1 is SGHAT and CDR2 FQNNGV. This CDR3 comprises 13 residues. Here the CDR3 reads CASSLNCAYEHFF. The CDR3 DNA sequence: TGTGCCAGCAGCTTAAATTGTGCCTATGAGCACTTCTTC. The full variable domain, with the rest looked up from reference TRBV11-2 and TRBJ2-1, is EAGVAQSPRYKIIEKRQSVAFWCNPISGHATLYWYQQILGQGPKLLIQFQNNGVVDDSQLPKDRFSAERLKGVDSTLKIQPAKLEDSAVYLCASSLNCAYEHFFGPGTRLTVL.

The chain couples TRBV6-1 to TRBJ2-2; 8 bases agree with TRBD2. This CDR3 contains 15 residues. Trimming removed 7 bases from V and 6 bases from J; junction bases left unmatched: 10. Germline loops: CDR1 MNHNS, CDR2 SASEGT. The CDR3 sequence is CASNPHQREPGELFF. The DNA for the CDR3 is TGTGCCAGCAATCCCCACCAGCGGGAGCCCGGGGAGCTGTTTTTT.

The chain has TRBV29-1 and TRBJ2-3, with 15 bases matching TRBD2. With 7 bases clipped from V and 11 bases from J, the junction kept 22 bases outside the gene matches. Germline V gene lookup returns CDR1 SQVTM and CDR2 ANQGSEA. The CDR3 runs 18 residues. The CDR3 loop is CSASGVRTSGRATEMQYF. CDR3 coding DNA: TGCAGCGCGTCAGGGGTGCGGACTAGCGGGAGGGCCACAGAAATGCAGTATTTT.

This clonotype showed up many times. The chain couples TRBV4-2 to TRBJ2-1; D unclear. In germline, CDR1 is LGHNA, CDR2 YNFKEQ. The ends were cut back, 1 base at V and 8 bases at J, with 9 bases in the middle. This CDR3 is 13 amino acids long. CDR3 in DNA: TGTGCCAGCAGCCAAGCGCGAGAGTATGAGCAGTTCTTC. Encoded protein: CASSQAREYEQFF.

Details on this clonotype: A single base separates this from a much larger clone, so it may be a read error. In DNA, the CDR3 is TGTGCCAGCGGCCCGAGTGAGCGGATCTACAATGAGCAGTTCTTC. This sequence encodes CASGPSERIYNEQFF. V usage is TRBV28 and J usage is TRBJ2-1; a weak D match, TRBD2 (5 bases). In germline, CDR1 is MDHEN, CDR2 SYDVKM. V was clipped by 8 bases and J by 3 bases, with 17 bases between them. The CDR3 is 15 residues long.

Details on this clonotype: Given a much more abundant clone one base away, this may be a read error. The chain recombines TRBV2 with TRBJ2-3; TRBD2 is a possible D gene (5 bases). This CDR3 has 12 residues. Germline CDR1 and CDR2: SNHLY and FYNNEI. Here the CDR3 DNA reads TGTACCAGCACCGGGGTAGGGGATACGCAGTATTTT. This sequence encodes CTSTGVGDTQYF.

About this clonotype: The CDR3 does not close with the conserved phenylalanine or tryptophan, likely indicating a read error. The V and J genes are TRBV11-1 and TRBJ2-4; D could derive from TRBD1 or TRBD2 (5 bases each). Germline V CDR1 and CDR2: SGHAT, FQDESV (reference sequence). The CDR3 loop spans 13 amino acids. CDR3 nucleotides: TGCGCCAGCAGCTGGGGACCCCAAAACATTCAGTACATC. Translating it yields CASSWGPQNIQYI.

A note on this clonotype: One junction end disagrees with the germline gene, perhaps due to a read error. The V gene is TRBV30, the J gene TRBJ1-4; D might be TRBD1 (6 bases). CDR3 length equals 16 residues. The germline V gene encodes CDR1 GTSNPN and CDR2 SVGIG (reference sequence). The CDR3 protein is CAWSVQGTATNEKLLF. The CDR3 coding sequence is TGTGCCTGGAGTGTACAGGGAACAGCAACTAATGAAAAACTGCTTTTT.

To note about this clonotype: Its ends do not fully match the called genes, so a read error is possible. The V call is TRBV4-1, the J call TRBJ2-7, with unresolved D. The CDR3 is 12 residues long. Germline CDR1 MGHRA, CDR2 YSYEKL. CDR3 nucleotide sequence: TGCGACAGCAGCTTGGACGGCTACGAGCAATACTTC. Its protein is CDSSLDGYEQYF.

This sequence joins TRBV6-5 and TRBJ1-1; D might be TRBD1 (6 bases). V gave up 7 bases and J gave up 7 bases, with 19 bases separating them. In germline, CDR1 is MNHEY, CDR2 SVGAGI. This CDR3 is 14 amino acids long. The CDR3 sequence: CASNTNREDIEAFF. The CDR3 region has the DNA TGTGCCAGCAACACAAACAGGGAAGACATTGAAGCTTTCTTT.

On this clonotype: The conserved closing phenylalanine or tryptophan is absent in this CDR3, likely reflecting a read error. This chain joins TRBV11-3 and TRBJ2-2; no reliable D call. Germline values: CDR1 SGHNT, CDR2 YENEEA. The V end lost 6 bases, the J end lost 1 base, and 9 bases lay between the germline ends. This CDR3 comprises 14 residues. DNA for the CDR3: TGTGCCAGCAGTTTCGACTGGAACACCGGGGAGCTGTTTTCT. This sequence encodes CASSFDWNTGELFS.

This clonotype was found a few times. The junction shows a germline mismatch at one end, possibly a read error. The J gene is TRBJ2-3, the V gene TRBV11-2, with a possible D match to TRBD2 (6 bases). The germline V gene encodes CDR1 SGHAT and CDR2 FQNNGV. This CDR3 contains 16 residues. The CDR3 is CASSPPGVRDTDTQYF. CDR3 in DNA: TGTGCTAGCAGCCCGCCGGGGGTGCGGGACACAGATACGCAGTATTTT.

Concerning this clonotype itself: The CDR3 end shows no conserved phenylalanine or tryptophan, and so a read error is likely. It is unclear where the CDR3 begins or ends on the DNA, so no DNA is shown, and the CDR3 is as TCRdb lists it. This sequence joins TRBV10-1 and TRBJ2-7. CDR1 is WNHNN and CDR2 is SYGVQD in the germline V gene (reference sequence). The CDR3 length equals 12 residues, ends included. The CDR3 reads CASSDLSYEQHS.